These 25 T cell receptor gamma chains share one sample of origin, sequenced in a study of Vδ1+ human thymocytes. Study-level findings and limits: Thymic TRG and TRD repertoires appeared highly polyclonal, with Gaussian CDR3 length distributions.

Antigens for these TCRs are unknown. RNA was extracted from the cells and then reverse transcribed. Pooled V-gene forward primers with one constant-region reverse primer generated the CDR3 amplicons by multiplex PCR. TCRdb re-called the multiplex PCR reads through CATT. Here the sample spans 35,000 or so gamma-chain clones, around 21% being singletons. Sequenced input: Vdelta1+ gamma-delta thymocytes from the thymus. Regarding subset: FACS-sorted CD3+ TCRalphabeta- TCRVdelta1+ TCRVdelta2- thymocytes. The source of these receptors is a girl under three years old who had congenital heart surgery.

On this clone itself: In the same sample, other DNA sequences code for this CDR3. The chain links TRGV3 to TRGJ1 or TRGJ2. Germline CDR1 and CDR2: VTNTFY and YDVSTARD (reference sequence). V trimming: 0 bases; J trimming: 5 bases; junction bases outside the gene matches: 4. This CDR3 has 13 residues. For the CDR3, the DNA is TGTGCCACCTGGGACAGGCTGAATTATAAGAAACTCTTT. Its translation: CATWDRLNYKKLF.

This clone has more than one count but fewer than ten. This chain uses TRGV9 with TRGJ1 or TRGJ2. V trimming: 2 bases; J trimming: 9 bases; junction bases outside the gene matches: 13. Germline CDR1 and CDR2: GITISATS and ISYDGTV (reference sequence). The CDR3 runs to 14 residues. CDR3 bases: TGTGCCTTGTGGGAGGAGCAACTGCAATTTAAGAAACTCTTT. Protein: CALWEEQLQFKKLF.

This clone was observed a handful of times. This chain connects TRGV4 to TRGJ1 or TRGJ2. Trimming at V came to 2 bases and at J to 6 bases, leaving 7 bases not matched to a gene. The CDR3 has 13 amino acids. From germline, CDR1 is EGSTGY and CDR2 YDSYTSSV. As DNA, the CDR3 is TGTGCCACCTGGGATGAAGGGAGTTATAAGAAACTCTTT. It codes for CATWDEGSYKKLF.

This clone was counted between two and nine times. The chain employs TRGV2 and TRGJ1 or TRGJ2. The length of the CDR3 is 14 residues. Germline loops: CDR1 EGSNGY, CDR2 YDSYNSKV. With V trimmed by 0 bases and J by 6 bases, 8 bases remained unmatched. The CDR3 sequence: CATWDGPQGYKKLF. CDR3 nucleotide sequence: TGTGCCACCTGGGACGGGCCACAAGGTTATAAGAAACTCTTT.

By share, this clone ranks as medium-sized. Other DNA variants within this sample encode the same CDR3. The chain joins TRGV9 to TRGJ1 or TRGJ2. The V gene's germline CDR1 is GITISATS and CDR2 ISYDGTV (reference sequence). The CDR3 loop spans 10 amino acids. J lost 8 bases, V lost 2 bases, and 0 bases had no gene match. The CDR3 region has the DNA TGTGCCTTGTGGGAGGATAAGAAACTCTTT. As protein: CALWEDKKLF.

This chain uses TRGV9 with TRGJP2. The CDR3 length is 12 residues. V gave up 9 bases and J gave up 8 bases; unmatched junction bases: 9. From germline, CDR1 is GITISATS and CDR2 ISYDGTV (reference sequence). DNA for the CDR3: TGTGCCTTGCACCAGTCGGATTGGATCAAGACGTTT. It specifies CALHQSDWIKTF.

This clone occurred a few times. One base separates it from a far larger clone, so it is likely a read error. The identical CDR3 is also encoded by other nucleotide sequences in the sample. The rearrangement joins TRGV9 to TRGJ1 or TRGJ2. V was pared by 0 bases and J by 8 bases, with 4 bases of the junction left unmatched. The CDR3 runs 12 residues. The V gene's germline CDR1 is GITISATS and CDR2 ISYDGTV (reference sequence). The CDR3 loop reads CALWEVRNKKLF. The CDR3 coding sequence is TGTGCCTTGTGGGAGGTGCGTAATAAGAAACTCTTT.

This clone is medium-sized by share. The same CDR3 also results from other DNA sequences found in this sample. V and J are TRGV2 and TRGJ1 or TRGJ2. The CDR3 extends over 13 amino acids. CDR1 is EGSNGY, CDR2 YDSYNSKV, per germline. Losses at the gene ends were 0 bases for V and 5 bases for J; bases not matched to a gene: 4. For the CDR3, the DNA is TGTGCCACCTGGGACGGGCTGAATTATAAGAAACTCTTT. This sequence encodes CATWDGLNYKKLF.

This clone was observed a few times. The rearrangement joins TRGV9 to TRGJ1 or TRGJ2. This CDR3 has 12 amino acids. Germline V gene lookup returns CDR1 GITISATS and CDR2 ISYDGTV (reference sequence). V was clipped by 8 bases and J by 3 bases; unmatched bases: 7. Written as DNA, the CDR3 is TGTGCCTTGTATACTACTTATTATAAGAAACTCTTT. Translated, it gives CALYTTYYKKLF.

This clone has only a few counts. A read error may explain this, as a much larger clone is one base away. The chain is built from TRGV3 and TRGJ1 or TRGJ2. The ends lost 5 bases at V and 3 bases at J; junction bases unmatched: 4. Germline V gene data show CDR1 as VTNTFY and CDR2 as YDVSTARD (reference sequence). This CDR3 spans 12 amino acids. The CDR3 nucleotides are TGTGCCACCTGGGGTCGTTATTATAAGAAACTCTTT. This sequence encodes CATWGRYYKKLF.

V usage is TRGV8 and J usage is TRGJ1 or TRGJ2. V dropped 3 bases and J dropped 6; count of bases not matched to a gene: 11. Germline CDR1 and CDR2: VENAVY and YDSYNSRV. This CDR3 has 14 residues. CDR3 bases: TGTGCCACCTGGGATCCGGGACGGAGTTATAAGAAACTCTTT. This codes for CATWDPGRSYKKLF.

The chain recombines TRGV9 with TRGJ1 or TRGJ2. The germline V gene has CDR1 GITISATS and CDR2 ISYDGTV (reference sequence). This CDR3 region has 12 residues. J lost 6 bases, V lost 3 bases, and 5 bases had no gene match. The CDR3, as DNA: TGTGCCTTGTGGGAGACTACTTATAAGAAACTCTTT. It translates to CALWETTYKKLF.

This clone was counted a few times. This sequence joins TRGV8 and TRGJ1 or TRGJ2. This CDR3 has 11 amino acids. Germline CDR1 reads VENAVY; CDR2 reads YDSYNSRV. The V gene end was trimmed by 6 bases and the J gene end by 9 bases; junction bases not matched to a gene: 8. DNA of the CDR3: TGTGCCACCTGGCAAAGGGGTAAGAAACTCTTT. Translating gives CATWQRGKKLF.

This clone was counted between two and nine times. V usage is TRGV3 and J usage is TRGJP2. Germline values: CDR1 VTNTFY, CDR2 YDVSTARD (reference sequence). This CDR3 is built from 14 residues. The trim removed 5 bases at V and 0 bases at J, leaving 3 bases unmatched. CDR3 in DNA: TGTGCCACCTGGGGCAATAGTAGTGATTGGATCAAGACGTTT. Amino acid sequence: CATWGNSSDWIKTF.

The chain uses TRGV4 and TRGJ1 or TRGJ2. With 0 bases clipped from V and 7 bases from J, the junction kept 12 bases outside the gene matches. The germline V gene encodes CDR1 EGSTGY and CDR2 YDSYTSSV. CDR3 length equals 15 residues. The CDR3 is CATWDGPLFRYKKLF. The CDR3 bases are TGTGCCACCTGGGATGGGCCGTTATTTCGGTATAAGAAACTCTTT.

This rearrangement joins TRGV9 to TRGJ1 or TRGJ2. Germline values: CDR1 GITISATS, CDR2 ISYDGTV (reference sequence). V trimming: 7 bases; J trimming: 9 bases; junction bases outside the gene matches: 18. CDR3 length equals 14 residues. The DNA of the CDR3 is TGTGCCTTGTGTCCTCTACTATGTTCACTTAAGAAACTCTTT. This encodes CALCPLLCSLKKLF.

The chain is built from TRGV5 and TRGJ1 or TRGJ2. The CDR3 is made up of 13 amino acids. With 3 bases clipped from V and 10 bases from J, the junction kept 12 bases outside the gene matches. Germline V gene sequence: CDR1 VINAFY, CDR2 YDVSNSKD. The DNA of the CDR3 is TGTGCCACCTGGGACCCTCCGGCGGAGAAGAAACTCTTT. This sequence encodes CATWDPPAEKKLF.

This clone was counted a few times. V is TRGV3 and J is TRGJP2. Germline values: CDR1 VTNTFY, CDR2 YDVSTARD (reference sequence). The CDR3 has 12 residues. The ends lost 3 bases at V and 15 bases at J; junction bases unmatched: 10. The CDR3 nucleotides read TGTGCCACCTGGGACCCCCCGAGGGTCAAGACGTTT. Translation: CATWDPPRVKTF.

With respect to this clone: The sample carries other DNA sequences with the same CDR3. The chain carries TRGV4 and TRGJ1 or TRGJ2. Trimming at V came to 1 base and at J to 3 bases, leaving 6 bases not matched to a gene. The CDR3 extends over 14 amino acids. CDR1 is EGSTGY, CDR2 YDSYTSSV, per germline. This chain's CDR3 is CATWDGLLYYKKLF. As DNA, the CDR3 is TGTGCCACCTGGGATGGCCTCCTTTATTATAAGAAACTCTTT.

This clone was observed a few times. This sequence joins TRGV5 and TRGJ1 or TRGJ2. After removal of 2 bases from V and 8 bases from J, the junction contained 6 bases not matched to a gene. Germline V gene data show CDR1 as VINAFY and CDR2 as YDVSNSKD. The CDR3 is made up of 12 amino acids. As DNA, the CDR3 is TGTGCCACCTGGGACACTCCTGATAAGAAACTCTTT. It translates to CATWDTPDKKLF.

This sequence joins TRGV3 and TRGJ1 or TRGJ2. CDR3 length: 15 amino acids. V gave up 3 bases and J gave up 6 bases; unmatched junction bases: 14. Germline-derived CDR1 and CDR2 are VTNTFY and YDVSTARD (reference sequence). The CDR3 sequence is CATWDGTLFGYKKLF. In nucleotides, the CDR3 is TGTGCCACCTGGGACGGGACCCTTTTCGGTTATAAGAAACTCTTT.

This clone was detected only a few times. A much larger clone differs by one base, so this may be a read error. This CDR3 is also generated by other DNA sequences in the sample. The chain combines TRGV8 with TRGJ1 or TRGJ2. This CDR3 is 12 amino acids long. Germline V lookup: CDR1 VENAVY, CDR2 YDSYNSRV. After removal of 4 bases from V and 4 bases from J, the junction contained 4 bases not matched to a gene. Written as DNA, the CDR3 is TGTGCCACCTGGGACCGCTATTATAAGAAACTCTTT. Translated, it gives CATWDRYYKKLF.

The gene calls are TRGV2 and TRGJ1 or TRGJ2. CDR1 and CDR2 (germline): EGSNGY, YDSYNSKV. Trimming cost V 0 bases and J 5 bases; bases outside gene matches: 19. The CDR3 loop spans 18 amino acids. The CDR3 DNA reads as TGTGCCACCTGGGACGGGCTGAGTCTCCCCCCCTCTCATTATAAGAAACTCTTT. Residues: CATWDGLSLPPSHYKKLF.

This clone was counted between two and nine times. The chain couples TRGV9 to TRGJ1 or TRGJ2. From germline, CDR1 is GITISATS and CDR2 ISYDGTV (reference sequence). V lost 3 bases, J lost 4 bases, and 6 bases stayed unmatched. The CDR3 totals 13 residues. CDR3 in amino acids: CALWERQYYKKLF. CDR3 sequence (DNA): TGTGCCTTGTGGGAGAGACAATATTATAAGAAACTCTTT.

The chain carries TRGV4 and TRGJ1 or TRGJ2. Germline V gene sequence: CDR1 EGSTGY, CDR2 YDSYTSSV. J was trimmed by 3 bases and V by 0 bases; bases with no gene match: 14. The CDR3 extends over 17 amino acids. CDR3 nucleotides: TGTGCCACCTGGGATGGGCGAAGGGAAAGGAGTTATTATAAGAAACTCTTT. This translates into CATWDGRRERSYYKKLF.